The TCR beta chain under discussion was sequenced for a study of human T cells and chemical hapten exposure. Across the whole study: Chiefly women, the patients showed alopecia areata, totalis or universalis. Study results and limitations: Controls had significantly fewer large CDR3 similarity clusters than were formed by expanded TCRs. With DPC sensitization, TCRs exceeding 1 in 1000 frequency showed no change.

Sample time point: patch test 1, 2 weeks after DPC sensitization. The treatment denotes: therapeutic diphenylcyclopropenone sensitization with weekly scalp DPC. Germline V gives CDR1 DFQATT, CDR2 SNEGSKA (reference sequence). The CDR3 has 17 residues. Trimming stripped 0 bases from V and 2 bases from J, with 20 bases between. Concerning this clonotype: Its antigen remains unidentified.

TCRdb itself ran the RACE reads through MiXCR, one entry per CDR3 protein. The table shows under 130,000 distinct CDR3 sequences, with approximately 9.9% occurring only once. This sequence originates from a woman aged 35 to 49 with alopecia areata. Some clones in this sample may be carry-over from other donors' samples. The rearrangement joins TRBV20-1 to TRBJ2-7; no firm D call. The sample in question was whole blood, obtained in connection with sensitization to the hapten diphenylcyclopropenone (DPC). The CDR3 region is CSARDLPGPSAPYEQYF. As DNA, the CDR3 is TGCAGTGCTAGAGATCTTCCAGGCCCGTCGGCCCCCTACGAGCAGTACTTC.